This T cell receptor beta chain appears in the sequencing data of a study of identical twins. TCRdb redid the calling of the 5' RACE reads with MiXCR, one entry per CDR3 protein. The data show some 590,000 distinct CDR3 sequences, more than 9% seen once. This clonotype was observed a few times. There are 13 residues in the CDR3. Germline V gene data show CDR1 as MNHEY and CDR2 as SMNVEV (reference sequence). V was trimmed by 9 bases and J by 6 bases, leaving 15 bases between them. The sample was also linked to a second study, of yellow fever vaccine responses in identical twins.

The sequenced sample was PBMCs. The genes are TRBV27 and TRBJ1-5; no firm D call. The sequence came from a woman aged 18-30 years in good health. The DNA for the CDR3 is TGTGCCAGTCGGGAGGGTCAGAGTCAGCCCCAGCATTTT. Its translation: CASREGQSQPQHF.